This TCR beta chain came from a study of human T cells and chemical hapten exposure. Study-wide background: TCR yields per sample varied mostly from small pooled library volume differences.

The time point was: patch test 1, 2 weeks after DPC sensitization. Treatment of the sample: therapeutic diphenylcyclopropenone sensitization with weekly scalp DPC. Patches went on only after blood had been drawn each time. Overall study results and limits: The study found that PT1 expanded TCR counts correlated positively with patch test score.

This clonotype occurred many times. Its antigen is still unknown. MiXCR, run by TCRdb on the RACE reads, gives a single entry per CDR3 protein. The repertoire holds tens of thousands of distinct CDR3 sequences, with roughly a tenth as singletons. The source is a man between 35 and 55 years old with alopecia areata. Some clones in this sample may be carry-over from other donors' samples. This material consisted of whole blood, taken in connection with sensitization to the hapten diphenylcyclopropenone (DPC).

CDR3 sequence: CASSSSKRTASGNTIYF. As DNA, the CDR3 is TGTGCCAGCAGCTCCTCAAAACGGACAGCCTCTGGAAACACCATATATTTT. This rearrangement joins TRBV7-8 to TRBJ1-3; D may be TRBD1 (6 bases). The V end lost 4 bases, the J end lost 0 bases, and 16 bases lay between the germline ends. Germline CDR1 is SGHVS and CDR2 is FQNEAQ. The CDR3 length is 17 residues.